These 5 T cell receptor beta chains were all obtained from the same sample, sequenced in a study of blood T cells in healthy people across ages (dated by TCRdb to the mid-2010s). The method was 5' RACE. The sequencing machine was an Illumina HiSeq 2500. A second PCR of roughly 7 to 12 cycles was run with a J-beta primer mix and a sample-barcoded 5' primer. The public reads were reanalyzed by TCRdb: fastp trimming at Q25, MiXCR alignment, in-frame beta chains only. Identical CDR3 proteins give one entry, which carries the most common genes and DNA. This sample lists 1.4 million to 1.5 million distinct CDR3 sequences; 35% to 45% were detected once. The ten top clones hold 7% to 9% of the sample. The sequenced sample consisted of blood. Receptors originate from a woman between 18 and 30 years old in good health.

J is TRBJ1-2 and V is TRBV9, with D unclear. Per the germline V gene, CDR1 is SGDLS and CDR2 is YYNGEE. Trimming shortened V by 0 bases and J by 4 bases, and 13 bases separated the two germline ends. The CDR3 totals 15 residues. In DNA form, the CDR3 reads TGTGCCAGCAGCGTAGGTACCGATAGATCCTATGGCTACACCTTC. The encoded protein is CASSVGTDRSYGYTF.

The chain carries TRBV7-8 and TRBJ2-4; the D is unclear. This CDR3 spans 15 amino acids. Looked up from germline, CDR1 is SGHVS and CDR2 is FQNEAQ. V dropped 5 bases and J dropped 0 bases, with 11 bases sitting between them. Here the CDR3 reads CASSSLGIAKNIQYF. The CDR3 DNA reads as TGTGCCAGCAGCAGCTTGGGAATAGCCAAAAACATTCAGTACTTC.

V gene TRBV3-1 combines with J gene TRBJ1-1; D is perhaps TRBD1 (6 bases). Trimming pared 3 bases from V and 11 bases from J, leaving 10 bases between. Germline assignment: CDR1 LGHDT and CDR2 YNNKEL (reference sequence). The CDR3 sequence is 11 residues long. CDR3: CASSQNRAAFF. CDR3 DNA sequence: TGTGCCAGCAGCCAGAACAGGGCGGCTTTCTTT.

As for this clonotype: An end of the junction does not agree with germline; a read error may underlie this. V and J are TRBV3-1 and TRBJ2-1; D tentatively reads TRBD1 or TRBD2 (6 bases each). CDR1 is LGHDT, CDR2 YNNKEL, per germline (reference sequence). The CDR3 spans 16 residues. CDR3 sequence: CASSPGPSGAYDEQFF. DNA for the CDR3: TGTGCCAGCAGCCCTGGACCCTCGGGGGCCTACGATGAGCAGTTCTTC.

This chain connects TRBV19 to TRBJ2-3; 7 bases are shared with TRBD2. With 5 bases clipped from V and 0 bases from J, the junction kept 5 bases outside the gene matches. The CDR3 has 15 amino acids. Germline V gives CDR1 LNHDA, CDR2 SQIVND (reference sequence). The CDR3 nucleotides read TGTGCCAGTAGTCAGGCGGGGGAAAGCACAGATACGCAGTATTTT. This translates into CASSQAGESTDTQYF.